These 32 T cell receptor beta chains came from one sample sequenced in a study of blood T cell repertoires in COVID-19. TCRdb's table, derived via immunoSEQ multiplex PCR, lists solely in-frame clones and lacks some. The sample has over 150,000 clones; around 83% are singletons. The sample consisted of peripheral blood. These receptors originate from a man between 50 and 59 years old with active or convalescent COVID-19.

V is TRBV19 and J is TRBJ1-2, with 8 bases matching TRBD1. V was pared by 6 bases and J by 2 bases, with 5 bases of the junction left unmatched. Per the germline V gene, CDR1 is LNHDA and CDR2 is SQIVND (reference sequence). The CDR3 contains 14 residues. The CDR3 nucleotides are TGTGCCAGTAGCGGACAGGGTCTCAACTATGGCTACACCTTC. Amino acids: CASSGQGLNYGYTF.

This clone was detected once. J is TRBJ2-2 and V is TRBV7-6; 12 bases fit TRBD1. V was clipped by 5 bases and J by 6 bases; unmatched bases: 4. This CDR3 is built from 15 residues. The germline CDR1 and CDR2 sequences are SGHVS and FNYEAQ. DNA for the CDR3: TGTGCCAGCAGCCCCGGGACAGGGGGCTCCGGGGAGCTGTTTTTT. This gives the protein CASSPGTGGSGELFF. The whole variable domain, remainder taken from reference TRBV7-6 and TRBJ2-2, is GAGVSQSPRYKVTKRGQDVALRCDPISGHVSLYWYRQALGQGPEFLTYFNYEAQQDKSGLPNDRFSAERPEGSISTLTIQRTEQRDSAMYRCASSPGTGGSGELFFGEGSRLTVL.

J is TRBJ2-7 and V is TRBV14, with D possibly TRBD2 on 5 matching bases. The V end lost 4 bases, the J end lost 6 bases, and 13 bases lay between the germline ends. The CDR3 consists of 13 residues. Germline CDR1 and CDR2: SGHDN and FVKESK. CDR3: CASSRTAISEQYF. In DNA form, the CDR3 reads TGTGCCAGCAGCCGGACTGCTATTAGCGAGCAGTACTTC.

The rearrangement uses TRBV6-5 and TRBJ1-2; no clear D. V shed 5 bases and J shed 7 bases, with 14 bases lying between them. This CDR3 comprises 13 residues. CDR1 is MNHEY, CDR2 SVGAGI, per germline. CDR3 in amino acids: CASSTNPGAGYTF. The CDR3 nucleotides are TGTGCCAGCAGTACCAACCCTGGAGCTGGCTACACCTTC.

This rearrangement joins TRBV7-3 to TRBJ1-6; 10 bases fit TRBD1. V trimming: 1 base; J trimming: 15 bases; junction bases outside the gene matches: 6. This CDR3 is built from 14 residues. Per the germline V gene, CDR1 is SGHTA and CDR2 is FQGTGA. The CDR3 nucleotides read TGTGCCAGCAGCTTAAAGGGACAGGGGACCCACCTCCACTTT. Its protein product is CASSLKGQGTHLHF.

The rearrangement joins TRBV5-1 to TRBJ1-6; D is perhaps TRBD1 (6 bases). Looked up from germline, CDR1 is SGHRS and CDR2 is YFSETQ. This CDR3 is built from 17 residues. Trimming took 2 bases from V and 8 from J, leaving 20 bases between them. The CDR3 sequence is CASSFLAGASEHSPLHF. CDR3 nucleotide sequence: TGCGCCAGCAGCTTTTTGGCGGGGGCCAGTGAACATTCACCCCTCCACTTT.

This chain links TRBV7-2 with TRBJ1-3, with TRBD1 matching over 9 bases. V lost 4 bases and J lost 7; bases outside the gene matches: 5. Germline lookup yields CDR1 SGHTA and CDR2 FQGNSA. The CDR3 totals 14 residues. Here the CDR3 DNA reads TGTGCCAGCAGCTACGGGACAGGGAAGAACACCATATATTTT. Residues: CASSYGTGKNTIYF.

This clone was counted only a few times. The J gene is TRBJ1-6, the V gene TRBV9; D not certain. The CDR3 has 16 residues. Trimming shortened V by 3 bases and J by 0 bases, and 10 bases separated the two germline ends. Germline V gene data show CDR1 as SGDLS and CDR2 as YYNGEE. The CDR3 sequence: CASSDRGSSYNSPLHF. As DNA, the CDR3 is TGTGCCAGCAGCGACAGAGGGAGCTCCTATAATTCACCCCTCCACTTT.

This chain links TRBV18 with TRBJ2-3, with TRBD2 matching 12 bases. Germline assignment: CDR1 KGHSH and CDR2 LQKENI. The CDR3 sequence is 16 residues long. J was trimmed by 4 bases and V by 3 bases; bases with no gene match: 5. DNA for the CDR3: TGTGCCAGCTCACCCAGGACTAGCGGGGTCGCAGATACGCAGTATTTT. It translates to CASSPRTSGVADTQYF.

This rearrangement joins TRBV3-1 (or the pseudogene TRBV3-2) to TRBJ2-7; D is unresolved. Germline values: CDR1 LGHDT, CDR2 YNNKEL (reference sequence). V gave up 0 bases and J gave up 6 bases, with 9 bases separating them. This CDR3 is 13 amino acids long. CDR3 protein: CASSQDWAREQYF. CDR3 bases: TGTGCCAGCAGCCAAGATTGGGCCCGCGAGCAGTACTTC.

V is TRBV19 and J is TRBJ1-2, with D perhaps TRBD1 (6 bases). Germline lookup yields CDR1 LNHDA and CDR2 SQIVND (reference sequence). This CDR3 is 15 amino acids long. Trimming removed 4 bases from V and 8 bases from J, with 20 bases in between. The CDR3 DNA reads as TGTGCCAGTAGTACAAACAGGGATTCGGGGCTGGGCTACACCTTC. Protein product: CASSTNRDSGLGYTF. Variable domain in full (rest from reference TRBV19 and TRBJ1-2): DGGITQSPKYLFRKEGQNVTLSCEQNLNHDAMYWYRQDPGQGLRLIYYSQIVNDFQKGDIAEGYSVSREKKESFPLTVTSAQKNPTAFYLCASSTNRDSGLGYTFGSGTRLTVV.

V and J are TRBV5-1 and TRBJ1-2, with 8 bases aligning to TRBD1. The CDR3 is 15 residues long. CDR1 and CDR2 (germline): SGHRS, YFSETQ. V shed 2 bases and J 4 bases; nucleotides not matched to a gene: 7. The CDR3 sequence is CASSFSRGQSYGYTF. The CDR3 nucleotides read TGCGCCAGCAGCTTTTCCAGGGGGCAGAGCTATGGCTACACCTTC.

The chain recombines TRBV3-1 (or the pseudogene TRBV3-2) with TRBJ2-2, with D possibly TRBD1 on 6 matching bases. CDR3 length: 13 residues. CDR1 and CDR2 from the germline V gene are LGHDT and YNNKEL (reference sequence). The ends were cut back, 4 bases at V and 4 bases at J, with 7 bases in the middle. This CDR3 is CASSRTATGELFF. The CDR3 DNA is TGTGCCAGCAGCCGGACAGCCACCGGGGAGCTGTTTTTT.

DNA for the CDR3: TGCAGTGCTAGTACCCTTTCGGGGAGGATTACGACTAATGAAAAACTGTTTTTT. Translating gives CSASTLSGRITTNEKLFF. V and J are TRBV20-1 and TRBJ1-4; no definite D call. V lost 3 bases, J lost 2 bases, and 22 bases lay in between. This CDR3 region has 18 residues. Germline V CDR1 and CDR2: DFQATT, SNEGSKA (reference sequence).

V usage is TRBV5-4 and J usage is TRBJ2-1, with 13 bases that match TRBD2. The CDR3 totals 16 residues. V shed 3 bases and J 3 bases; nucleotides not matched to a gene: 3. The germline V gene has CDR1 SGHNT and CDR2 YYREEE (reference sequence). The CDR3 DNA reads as TGTGCCAGCAGCTCTGGGACTAGCGGGAACTACAATGAGCAGTTCTTC. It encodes CASSSGTSGNYNEQFF.

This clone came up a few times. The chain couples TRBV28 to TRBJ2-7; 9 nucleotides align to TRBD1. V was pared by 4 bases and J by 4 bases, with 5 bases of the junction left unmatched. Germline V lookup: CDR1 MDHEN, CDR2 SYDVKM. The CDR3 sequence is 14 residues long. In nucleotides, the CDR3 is TGTGCCAGCAGTTCACAGGGGGCTGGGTACGAGCAGTACTTC. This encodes CASSSQGAGYEQYF.

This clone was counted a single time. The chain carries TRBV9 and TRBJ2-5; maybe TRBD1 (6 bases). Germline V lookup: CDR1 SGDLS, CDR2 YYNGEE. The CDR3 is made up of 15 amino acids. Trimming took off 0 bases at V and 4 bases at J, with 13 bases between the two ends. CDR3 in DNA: TGTGCCAGCAGCGTAGTGGGTGGGGGCGCAGAGACCCAGTACTTC. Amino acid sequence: CASSVVGGGAETQYF.

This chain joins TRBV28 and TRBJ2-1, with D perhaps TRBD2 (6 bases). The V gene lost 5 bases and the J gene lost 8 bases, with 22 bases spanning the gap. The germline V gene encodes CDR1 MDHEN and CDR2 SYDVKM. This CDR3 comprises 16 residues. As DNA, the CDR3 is TGTGCCAGCAGTACCTCTAGCGTTTCCCGCTCGGATGAGCAGTTCTTC. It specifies CASSTSSVSRSDEQFF.

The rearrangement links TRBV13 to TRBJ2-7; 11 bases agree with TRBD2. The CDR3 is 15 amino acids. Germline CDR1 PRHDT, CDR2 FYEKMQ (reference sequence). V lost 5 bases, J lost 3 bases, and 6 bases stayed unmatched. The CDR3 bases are TGTGCCAGCAGCAAAACTAGCGGGGGTTTCTACGAGCAGTACTTC. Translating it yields CASSKTSGGFYEQYF.

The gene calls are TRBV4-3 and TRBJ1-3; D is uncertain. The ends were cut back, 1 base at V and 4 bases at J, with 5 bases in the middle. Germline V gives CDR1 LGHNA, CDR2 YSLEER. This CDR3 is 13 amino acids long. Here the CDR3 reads CASSQVRGNTIYF. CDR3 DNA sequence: TGCGCCAGCAGCCAAGTTAGAGGAAACACCATATATTTT.

CDR3 coding DNA: TGTGCCAGTAGTAGGGAGGCTAGCGGGACGCAAGAGACCCAGTACTTC. This gives the protein CASSREASGTQETQYF. The chain recombines TRBV19 with TRBJ2-5; 9 bases map to TRBD2. Germline CDR1 reads LNHDA; CDR2 reads SQIVND (reference sequence). After removal of 4 bases from V and 2 bases from J, the junction contained 8 bases not matched to a gene. This CDR3 is 16 amino acids long.

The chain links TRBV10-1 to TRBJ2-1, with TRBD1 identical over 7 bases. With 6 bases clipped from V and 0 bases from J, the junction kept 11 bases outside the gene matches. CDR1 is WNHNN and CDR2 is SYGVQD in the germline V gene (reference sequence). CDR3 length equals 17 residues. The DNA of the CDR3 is TGCGCCAGCAGCCAGAGACAGGGTACTTGCTCCTACAATGAGCAGTTCTTC. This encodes CASSQRQGTCSYNEQFF.

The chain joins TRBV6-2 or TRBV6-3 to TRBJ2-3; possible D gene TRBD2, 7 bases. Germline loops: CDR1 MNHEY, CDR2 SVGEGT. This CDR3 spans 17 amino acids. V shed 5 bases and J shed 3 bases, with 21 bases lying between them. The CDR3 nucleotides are TGTGCCAGCAGTCGGGGTAGTGGGGGGGCCAGTACAGATACGCAGTATTTT. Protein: CASSRGSGGASTDTQYF.

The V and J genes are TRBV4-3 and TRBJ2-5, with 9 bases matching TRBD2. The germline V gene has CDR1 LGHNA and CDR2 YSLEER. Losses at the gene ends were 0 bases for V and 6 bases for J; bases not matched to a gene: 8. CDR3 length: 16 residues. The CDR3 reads CASSQDPRGGAKTQYF. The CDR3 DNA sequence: TGCGCCAGCAGCCAAGATCCGCGGGGGGGCGCGAAGACCCAGTACTTC.

CDR3 residues: CASTPRLHEQFF. DNA for the CDR3: TGTGCCAGCACCCCGCGGCTCCATGAGCAGTTCTTC. J is TRBJ2-1 and V is TRBV7-8; no reliable D call. Germline assignment: CDR1 SGHVS and CDR2 FQNEAQ. This CDR3 region has 12 residues. Trimming removed 7 bases from V and 8 bases from J, with 12 bases in between.

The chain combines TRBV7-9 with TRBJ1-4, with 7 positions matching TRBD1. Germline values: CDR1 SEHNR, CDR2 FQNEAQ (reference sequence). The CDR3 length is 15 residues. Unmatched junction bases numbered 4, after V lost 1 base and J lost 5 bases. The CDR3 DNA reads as TGTGCCAGCAGCTTAGACTCCAGGGGGAATGAAAAACTGTTTTTT. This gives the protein CASSLDSRGNEKLFF.

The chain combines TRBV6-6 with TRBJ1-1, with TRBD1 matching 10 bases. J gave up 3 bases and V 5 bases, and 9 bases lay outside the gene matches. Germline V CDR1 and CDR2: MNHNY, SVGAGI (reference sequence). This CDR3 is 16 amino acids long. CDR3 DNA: TGTGCCAGCAGTAATCCGGGACAGGGGAGTCACACTGAAGCTTTCTTT. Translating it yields CASSNPGQGSHTEAFF.

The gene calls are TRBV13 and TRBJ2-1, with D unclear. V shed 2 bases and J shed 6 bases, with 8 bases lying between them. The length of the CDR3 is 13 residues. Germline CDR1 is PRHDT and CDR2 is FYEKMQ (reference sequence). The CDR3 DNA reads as TGTGCCAGCAGCTTATCTGTAATCAATGAGCAGTTCTTC. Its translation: CASSLSVINEQFF.

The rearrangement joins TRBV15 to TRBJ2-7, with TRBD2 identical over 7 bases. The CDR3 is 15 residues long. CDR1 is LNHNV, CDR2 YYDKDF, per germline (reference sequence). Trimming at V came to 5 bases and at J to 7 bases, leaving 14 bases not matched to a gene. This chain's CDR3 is CATSPRGVRLGEQYF. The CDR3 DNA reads TGTGCCACCAGCCCCCGGGGGGTTCGGTTGGGGGAGCAGTACTTC.

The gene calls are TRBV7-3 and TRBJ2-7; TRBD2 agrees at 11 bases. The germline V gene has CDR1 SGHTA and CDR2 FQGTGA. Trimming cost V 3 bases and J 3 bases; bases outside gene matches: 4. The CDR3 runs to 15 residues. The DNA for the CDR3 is TGTGCCAGCAGCTTTAGCGGGGGGGCTGACTACGAGCAGTACTTC. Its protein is CASSFSGGADYEQYF.

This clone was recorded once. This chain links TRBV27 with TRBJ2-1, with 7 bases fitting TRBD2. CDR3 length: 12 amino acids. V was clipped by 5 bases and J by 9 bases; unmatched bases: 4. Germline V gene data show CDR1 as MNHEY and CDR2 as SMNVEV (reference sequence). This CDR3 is CASSHSSGEQFF. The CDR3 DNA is TGTGCCAGCAGTCACTCTAGCGGTGAGCAGTTCTTC.

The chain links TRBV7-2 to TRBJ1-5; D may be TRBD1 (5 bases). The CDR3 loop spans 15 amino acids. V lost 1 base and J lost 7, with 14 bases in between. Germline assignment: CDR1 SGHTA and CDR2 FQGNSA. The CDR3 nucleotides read TGTGCCAGCAGCTTAGATTGGGGGGAGGGGCAGCCCCAGCATTTT. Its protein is CASSLDWGEGQPQHF.